This T cell receptor beta chain stems from a study of early T cells in non-severe SARS-CoV-2 infection. Study-wide background: Sequencing targeted bulk RNA from unsorted whole blood, leaving chains unpaired.

General study findings and limits: VDJdb-based annotation leaned toward anti-spike CD8 responses and missed private and CD4 specificities.

Unique molecular identifiers were added to individual cDNA molecules. TCRdb ran MiXCR on the 5' RACE reads and lists one entry per CDR3 protein. This table holds approximately 44,000 distinct CDR3 sequences, 10% to 15% found once. This clonotype was seen many times. Its antigen is currently unknown. The V and J ends lost 5 bases and 4 bases, in that order; junction bases with no gene match: 6. The CDR3 sequence is 15 residues long. Germline values: CDR1 LNHNV, CDR2 YYDKDF (reference sequence). The specimen sequenced was whole blood. The sequence came from an adult who was a healthcare worker with PCR-confirmed SARS-CoV-2 infection or an uninfected control (not recorded which). This rearrangement joins TRBV15 to TRBJ1-5; 9 positions match TRBD1. The CDR3 reads CATSGGTGTNQPQHF. CDR3 sequence (DNA): TGTGCCACCAGCGGGGGGACAGGGACAAATCAGCCCCAGCATTTT.